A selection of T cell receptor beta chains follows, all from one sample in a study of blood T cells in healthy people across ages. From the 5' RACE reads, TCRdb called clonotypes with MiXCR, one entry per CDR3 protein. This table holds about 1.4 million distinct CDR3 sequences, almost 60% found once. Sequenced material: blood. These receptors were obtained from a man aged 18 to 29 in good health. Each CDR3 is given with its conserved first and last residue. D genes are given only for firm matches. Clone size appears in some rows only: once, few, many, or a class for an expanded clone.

CDR3aa: CASSYRGQGFSYEQYF
CDR3nt: TGTGCCAGCAGTTACCGGGGACAGGGGTTTTCCTACGAGCAGTACTTC
d_gene: TRBD1
v_gene: TRBV6-5
j_gene: TRBJ2-7
abundance: few

CDR3aa: CASSYLAGENSEAFF
CDR3nt: TGTGCCAGCAGCTATCTTGCCGGCGAGAACAGTGAAGCTTTCTTT
d_gene: -
v_gene: TRBV7-9
j_gene: TRBJ1-1
abundance: -

CDR3aa: CSARDEGAGYGYTF
CDR3nt: TGCAGTGCTAGAGATGAGGGCGCAGGGTATGGCTACACCTTC
d_gene: -
v_gene: TRBV20-1
j_gene: TRBJ1-2
abundance: -

CDR3aa: CSAPGLAGMTYEQYF
CDR3nt: TGCAGTGCCCCGGGACTAGCGGGTATGACCTACGAGCAGTACTTC
d_gene: TRBD2
v_gene: TRBV20-1
j_gene: TRBJ2-7
abundance: -

CDR3aa: CSAEAGAYEQYF
CDR3nt: TGCAGTGCCGAGGCAGGGGCGTACGAGCAGTACTTC
d_gene: -
v_gene: TRBV20-1
j_gene: TRBJ2-7
abundance: -

CDR3aa: CASSLPGPFHGYTF
CDR3nt: TGTGCCAGCAGTTTACCAGGGCCCTTTCATGGCTACACCTTC
d_gene: -
v_gene: TRBV28
j_gene: TRBJ1-2
abundance: -

CDR3aa: CASSPVSTTGLAKNIQYF
CDR3nt: TGTGCCAGCTCACCCGTCTCTACTACGGGGCTAGCCAAAAACATTCAGTACTTC
d_gene: -
v_gene: TRBV18
j_gene: TRBJ2-4
abundance: -

CDR3aa: CASSPTWGVSYGYTF
CDR3nt: TGCGCCAGCAGCCCCACCTGGGGGGTTTCCTATGGCTACACCTTC
d_gene: -
v_gene: TRBV5-1
j_gene: TRBJ1-2
abundance: -

CDR3aa: CASSQVGQGSSYNSPLHF
CDR3nt: TGTGCCAGCAGCCAAGTGGGACAGGGGAGCTCCTATAATTCACCCCTCCACTTT
d_gene: TRBD1
v_gene: TRBV14
j_gene: TRBJ1-6
abundance: -

CDR3aa: CATSGVRQGRDTQYF
CDR3nt: TGTGCCACCAGTGGTGTACGACAGGGCCGAGATACGCAGTATTTT
d_gene: TRBD1
v_gene: TRBV24-1
j_gene: TRBJ2-3
abundance: -

CDR3aa: CASSYSTRPVYNEQFF
CDR3nt: TGTGCCAGCAGTTACTCGACAAGGCCAGTCTACAATGAGCAGTTCTTC
d_gene: -
v_gene: TRBV6-5
j_gene: TRBJ2-1
abundance: -

CDR3aa: CASSQDALAPETQYF
CDR3nt: TGTGCCAGCAGCCAAGATGCCCTAGCGCCAGAGACCCAGTACTTC
d_gene: -
v_gene: TRBV3-1
j_gene: TRBJ2-5
abundance: -

CDR3aa: CARSQEVNNEQFF
CDR3nt: TGTGCCCGCAGCCAAGAAGTAAACAATGAGCAGTTCTTC
d_gene: -
v_gene: TRBV4-2
j_gene: TRBJ2-1
abundance: -

CDR3aa: CASSLTGLDYEQYF
CDR3nt: TGTGCCAGCAGCCTAACGGGACTAGACTACGAGCAGTACTTC
d_gene: TRBD2
v_gene: TRBV3-1
j_gene: TRBJ2-7
abundance: -

CDR3aa: CASSPSPGQGTYEQYF
CDR3nt: TGCGCCAGCAGCCCGTCCCCGGGACAGGGAACCTACGAGCAGTACTTC
d_gene: TRBD1
v_gene: TRBV4-1
j_gene: TRBJ2-7
abundance: -

CDR3aa: CASSPHRVEGYTF
CDR3nt: TGTGCCAGCAGCCCCCACAGGGTCGAGGGCTACACCTTC
d_gene: -
v_gene: TRBV11-2
j_gene: TRBJ1-2
abundance: few

CDR3aa: CASSQDRRGRNQETQYF
CDR3nt: TGCGCCAGCAGCCAAGATCGCCGGGGCAGGAATCAAGAGACCCAGTACTTC
d_gene: -
v_gene: TRBV4-1
j_gene: TRBJ2-5
abundance: -

CDR3aa: CAISESGRGDTGELFF
CDR3nt: TGTGCCATCAGTGAGTCGGGAAGGGGGGACACCGGGGAGCTGTTTTTT
d_gene: -
v_gene: TRBV10-3
j_gene: TRBJ2-2
abundance: -

CDR3aa: CASSFSAATDEQYF
CDR3nt: TGCGCCAGCAGTTTCTCAGCAGCCACCGACGAGCAGTACTTC
d_gene: -
v_gene: TRBV28
j_gene: TRBJ2-7
abundance: -

CDR3aa: CASNPGGRQTQYF
CDR3nt: TGTGCCAGCAACCCGGGCGGGAGGCAGACCCAGTACTTC
d_gene: TRBD2
v_gene: TRBV6-5
j_gene: TRBJ2-5
abundance: -

CDR3aa: CASSSGSLYNEQFF
CDR3nt: TGTGCCAGCAGCTCCGGGAGCCTATACAATGAGCAGTTCTTC
d_gene: -
v_gene: TRBV7-9
j_gene: TRBJ2-1
abundance: few

CDR3aa: CATSRIDKGLYGYTF
CDR3nt: TGTGCCACCAGCAGAATAGACAAGGGGCTTTATGGCTACACCTTC
d_gene: -
v_gene: TRBV15
j_gene: TRBJ1-2
abundance: -

CDR3aa: CSARVLRGGRNEQFF
CDR3nt: TGCAGTGCTAGAGTTCTCAGGGGGGGTAGGAATGAGCAGTTCTTC
d_gene: -
v_gene: TRBV20-1
j_gene: TRBJ2-1
abundance: -

CDR3aa: CASSQESGGRGVQFF
CDR3nt: TGCGCCAGCAGCCAAGAATCTGGCGGGAGAGGGGTGCAGTTCTTC
d_gene: TRBD2
v_gene: TRBV4-1
j_gene: TRBJ2-1
abundance: few

CDR3aa: CATSRDLAGQPQHF
CDR3nt: TGTGCCACCAGCAGAGATCTAGCTGGGCAGCCCCAGCATTTT
d_gene: -
v_gene: TRBV15
j_gene: TRBJ1-5
abundance: -

CDR3aa: CSVEDFSLAKNIQYF
CDR3nt: TGCAGCGTTGAAGATTTCTCCCTAGCCAAAAACATTCAGTACTTC
d_gene: -
v_gene: TRBV29-1
j_gene: TRBJ2-4
abundance: -

CDR3aa: CSATKSSGGYNEQFF
CDR3nt: TGCAGTGCCACAAAATCTAGCGGGGGTTACAATGAGCAGTTCTTC
d_gene: TRBD2
v_gene: TRBV20-1
j_gene: TRBJ2-1
abundance: -

CDR3aa: CASSLATDSSPLHF
CDR3nt: TGTGCCAGCAGCTTAGCCACCGATAGTTCACCCCTCCACTTT
d_gene: -
v_gene: TRBV11-2
j_gene: TRBJ1-6
abundance: -

CDR3aa: CASSPDGQLAEQYF
CDR3nt: TGTGCCAGCAGTCCCGACGGGCAGCTGGCCGAGCAGTACTTC
d_gene: -
v_gene: TRBV12-3/TRBV12-4
j_gene: TRBJ2-7
abundance: few

CDR3aa: CATSDTGDWKSGTQYF
CDR3nt: TGTGCCACCAGTGATACAGGAGATTGGAAGTCGGGTACGCAGTATTTT
d_gene: -
v_gene: TRBV24-1
j_gene: TRBJ2-3
abundance: -

CDR3aa: CASSLRTGEGLYEQYF
CDR3nt: TGTGCCAGCAGCTTAAGGACCGGGGAGGGGCTATACGAGCAGTACTTC
d_gene: TRBD2
v_gene: TRBV7-4
j_gene: TRBJ2-7
abundance: -

CDR3aa: CASSEGDFNCGYTF
CDR3nt: TGTGCCAGCAGTGAAGGAGACTTTAACTGTGGCTACACCTTC
d_gene: -
v_gene: TRBV25-1
j_gene: TRBJ1-2
abundance: -

CDR3aa: CASSASGQGNQPQHF
CDR3nt: TGTGCCAGCAGTGCATCCGGACAGGGAAATCAGCCCCAGCATTTT
d_gene: TRBD1
v_gene: TRBV27
j_gene: TRBJ1-5
abundance: -

CDR3aa: CSATLAGGGYNEQFF
CDR3nt: TGCAGTGCGACCCTTGCGGGCGGCGGATACAATGAGCAGTTCTTC
d_gene: -
v_gene: TRBV20-1
j_gene: TRBJ2-1
abundance: few

CDR3aa: CASSSTTGVTEAFF
CDR3nt: TGTGCCAGCAGCTCGACGACAGGGGTCACTGAAGCTTTCTTT
d_gene: TRBD1
v_gene: TRBV7-2
j_gene: TRBJ1-1
abundance: -

CDR3aa: CASSQDGGSATGDPNYDYTF
CDR3nt: TGCGCCAGCAGCCAAGATGGGGGTTCGGCGACAGGGGATCCTAACTATGACTACACCTTC
d_gene: TRBD1
v_gene: TRBV4-1
j_gene: TRBJ1-2
abundance: -

CDR3aa: CASSYSGIGTDTQYF
CDR3nt: TGTGCCAGCAGTTATAGCGGGATTGGAACAGATACGCAGTATTTT
d_gene: TRBD2
v_gene: TRBV12-3/TRBV12-4
j_gene: TRBJ2-3
abundance: -

CDR3aa: CASSYRTGGDEKLFF
CDR3nt: TGTGCCAGCAGTTACAGGACAGGGGGGGACGAAAAACTGTTTTTT
d_gene: TRBD1
v_gene: TRBV6-6
j_gene: TRBJ1-4
abundance: few

CDR3aa: CASSLPQGAADTQYF
CDR3nt: TGCGCCAGCAGCTTGCCACAGGGAGCAGCAGATACGCAGTATTTT
d_gene: -
v_gene: TRBV5-1
j_gene: TRBJ2-3
abundance: -

CDR3aa: CSASPSGFEQYF
CDR3nt: TGCAGTGCTAGCCCCTCGGGGTTCGAGCAGTACTTC
d_gene: -
v_gene: TRBV20-1
j_gene: TRBJ2-7
abundance: -

CDR3aa: CASSLQGAEGDTQYF
CDR3nt: TGTGCCAGCAGCCTCCAGGGGGCCGAAGGTGATACGCAGTATTTT
d_gene: TRBD1
v_gene: TRBV4-2
j_gene: TRBJ2-3
abundance: -

CDR3aa: CASSFGTELNEKLFF
CDR3nt: TGTGCCAGCAGCTTCGGGACGGAACTTAATGAAAAACTGTTTTTT
d_gene: -
v_gene: TRBV11-1
j_gene: TRBJ1-4
abundance: -

CDR3aa: CASTGGDEQYF
CDR3nt: TGCGCCAGCACCGGAGGGGACGAGCAGTACTTC
d_gene: -
v_gene: TRBV5-1
j_gene: TRBJ2-7
abundance: -

CDR3aa: CASRANGLADSKEIQYF
CDR3nt: TGTGCCAGCAGAGCAAACGGACTAGCGGACTCGAAAGAGATCCAGTACTTC
d_gene: TRBD2
v_gene: TRBV2
j_gene: TRBJ2-5
abundance: -

CDR3aa: CAISVGSSTDTQYF
CDR3nt: TGTGCCATCAGTGTAGGGAGTAGCACAGATACGCAGTATTTT
d_gene: -
v_gene: TRBV10-3
j_gene: TRBJ2-3
abundance: -

CDR3aa: CSALPEGGTAFF
CDR3nt: TGCAGTGCTCTCCCCGAGGGGGGAACGGCTTTCTTT
d_gene: -
v_gene: TRBV20-1
j_gene: TRBJ1-1
abundance: -

CDR3aa: CASRPPGREQYF
CDR3nt: TGTGCCAGCAGACCCCCGGGGCGCGAGCAGTACTTC
d_gene: -
v_gene: TRBV28
j_gene: TRBJ2-7
abundance: -

CDR3aa: CASSLVDLDIQYF
CDR3nt: TGTGCCAGCAGCTTAGTTGACCTGGACATTCAGTACTTC
d_gene: -
v_gene: TRBV7-9
j_gene: TRBJ2-4
abundance: -

CDR3aa: CASSREENYGYTF
CDR3nt: TGCGCCAGCAGCCGTGAAGAAAACTATGGCTACACCTTC
d_gene: -
v_gene: TRBV5-1
j_gene: TRBJ1-2
abundance: many

CDR3aa: CASSQQMTNTEAFF
CDR3nt: TGCGCCAGCAGCCAACAAATGACGAACACTGAAGCTTTCTTT
d_gene: -
v_gene: TRBV4-1
j_gene: TRBJ1-1
abundance: many

CDR3aa: CAIVERSASTDTQYF
CDR3nt: TGTGCCATCGTTGAGAGATCGGCTAGCACAGATACGCAGTATTTT
d_gene: -
v_gene: TRBV6-2/TRBV6-3
j_gene: TRBJ2-3
abundance: -

CDR3aa: CSARDLLGEETQYF
CDR3nt: TGCAGTGCTAGAGATCTCTTAGGTGAAGAGACCCAGTACTTC
d_gene: -
v_gene: TRBV20-1
j_gene: TRBJ2-5
abundance: -

CDR3aa: CSARDLIFNEQFF
CDR3nt: TGCAGTGCTAGAGATCTGATATTCAATGAGCAGTTCTTC
d_gene: -
v_gene: TRBV20-1
j_gene: TRBJ2-1
abundance: -